The 4 T cell receptor beta chains below all came from one sample that was sequenced in a study of cytomegalovirus exposure and HLA in healthy donors. Researchers ran the PCR with 60 Vbeta and 13 Jbeta primers. Some clones are missing from TCRdb's copy, which holds only in-frame ones; the method was immunoSEQ multiplex PCR. This table has over 110,000 clones, approximately 78% appearing once. Sequencing was carried out using PBMCs. These receptors all stem from a woman in her thirties or forties in good health and CMV-seropositive.

The chain uses TRBV11-3 and TRBJ2-2, with D perhaps matching TRBD1 (6 bases). Germline V gene data show CDR1 as SGHNT and CDR2 as YENEEA. This CDR3 region has 17 residues. The ends were cut back, 5 bases at V and 1 base at J, with 17 bases in the middle. CDR3: CASSPRSWTENTGELFF. The CDR3 DNA follows: TGTGCCAGCAGCCCCCGCTCCTGGACAGAGAACACCGGGGAGCTGTTTTTT.

The chain has TRBV27 and TRBJ2-1; 10 positions agree with TRBD2. CDR1 is MNHEY, CDR2 SMNVEV, per germline (reference sequence). This CDR3 region has 15 residues. Trimming at V came to 10 bases and at J to 6 bases, leaving 12 bases not matched to a gene. The CDR3 DNA sequence: TGTGCCACCCGGGGGGCTAGCGGGAGCTTCAATGAGCAGTTCTTC. This encodes CATRGASGSFNEQFF.

The count of this clone is one. The V gene is TRBV19, the J gene TRBJ2-7, with 12 bases aligning to TRBD1. Germline CDR1 LNHDA, CDR2 SQIVND (reference sequence). The CDR3 is 15 residues long. J lost 3 bases, V lost 3 bases, and 3 bases had no gene match. Written as DNA, the CDR3 is TGTGCCAGTAGTATTGGGACAGGGGGCAGCTACGAGCAGTACTTC. Its translation: CASSIGTGGSYEQYF.

A few counts support this clone. This chain's CDR3 is CASSEYRKPEKLFF. The CDR3 DNA sequence: TGTGCCAGCAGTGAGTACAGGAAACCTGAAAAACTGTTTTTT. J is TRBJ1-4 and V is TRBV2, with TRBD1 as a possible D gene (5 bases). The germline V gene encodes CDR1 SNHLY and CDR2 FYNNEI. Trimming stripped 3 bases from V and 7 bases from J, with 12 bases between. This CDR3 is 14 amino acids long.